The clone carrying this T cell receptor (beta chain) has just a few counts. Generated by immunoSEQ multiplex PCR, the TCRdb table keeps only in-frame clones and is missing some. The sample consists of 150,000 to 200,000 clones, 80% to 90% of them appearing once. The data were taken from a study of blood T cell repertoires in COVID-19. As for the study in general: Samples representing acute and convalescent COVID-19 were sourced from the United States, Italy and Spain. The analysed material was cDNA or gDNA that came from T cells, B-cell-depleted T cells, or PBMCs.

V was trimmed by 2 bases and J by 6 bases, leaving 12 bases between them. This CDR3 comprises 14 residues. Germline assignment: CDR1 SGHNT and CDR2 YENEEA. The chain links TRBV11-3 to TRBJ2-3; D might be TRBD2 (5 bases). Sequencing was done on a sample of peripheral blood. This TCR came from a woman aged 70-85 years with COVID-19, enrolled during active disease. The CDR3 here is CASSLISGSDTQYF. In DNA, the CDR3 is TGTGCCAGCAGCTTAATCTCGGGATCGGATACGCAGTATTTT.